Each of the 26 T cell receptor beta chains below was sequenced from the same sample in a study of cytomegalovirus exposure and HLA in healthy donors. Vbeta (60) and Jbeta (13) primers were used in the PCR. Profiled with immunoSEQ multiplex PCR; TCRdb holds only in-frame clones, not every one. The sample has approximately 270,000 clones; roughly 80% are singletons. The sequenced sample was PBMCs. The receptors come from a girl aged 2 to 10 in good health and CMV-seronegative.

CDR3: CASSPLLPGEQYF. The CDR3 DNA reads TGTGCCAGCAGTCCCCTTCTCCCGGGGGAGCAGTACTTC. The genes are TRBV6-1 and TRBJ2-5; the D gene is possibly TRBD2 (6 bases). This CDR3 spans 13 amino acids. Germline V gene lookup returns CDR1 MNHNS and CDR2 SASEGT. The V gene lost 5 bases and the J gene lost 11 bases, with 18 bases spanning the gap.

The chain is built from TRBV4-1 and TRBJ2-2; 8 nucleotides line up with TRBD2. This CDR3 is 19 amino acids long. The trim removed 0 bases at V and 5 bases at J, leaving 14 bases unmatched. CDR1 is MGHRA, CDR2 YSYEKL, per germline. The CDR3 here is CASSQDPMGYAGGTGELFF. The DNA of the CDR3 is TGCGCCAGCAGCCAAGATCCGATGGGGTACGCGGGGGGTACCGGGGAGCTGTTTTTT.

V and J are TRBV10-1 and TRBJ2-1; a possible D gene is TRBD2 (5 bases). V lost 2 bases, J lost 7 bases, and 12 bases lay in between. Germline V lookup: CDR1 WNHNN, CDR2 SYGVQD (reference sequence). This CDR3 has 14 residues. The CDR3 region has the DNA TGCGCCAGCAGTGAGGCGTCGGGATCAAATGAGCAGTTCTTC. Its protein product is CASSEASGSNEQFF.

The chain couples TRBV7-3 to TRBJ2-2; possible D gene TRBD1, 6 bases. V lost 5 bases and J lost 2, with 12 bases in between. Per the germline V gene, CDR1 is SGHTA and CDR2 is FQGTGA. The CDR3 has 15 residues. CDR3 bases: TGTGCCAGCAGCCCTGGACAGCTCAACACCGGGGAGCTGTTTTTT. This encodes CASSPGQLNTGELFF. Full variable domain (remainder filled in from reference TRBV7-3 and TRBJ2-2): GAGVSQTPSNKVTEKGKYVELRCDPISGHTALYWYRQSLGQGPEFLIYFQGTGAADDSGLPNDRFFAVRPEGSVSTLKIQRTERGDSAVYLCASSPGQLNTGELFFGEGSRLTVL.

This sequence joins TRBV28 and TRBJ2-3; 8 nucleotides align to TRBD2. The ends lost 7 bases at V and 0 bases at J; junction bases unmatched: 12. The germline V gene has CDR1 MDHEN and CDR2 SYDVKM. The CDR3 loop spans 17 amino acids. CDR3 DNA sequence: TGTGCCAGCACCTCCGCCGCTAGCGGGTATAGCACAGATACGCAGTATTTT. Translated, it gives CASTSAASGYSTDTQYF.

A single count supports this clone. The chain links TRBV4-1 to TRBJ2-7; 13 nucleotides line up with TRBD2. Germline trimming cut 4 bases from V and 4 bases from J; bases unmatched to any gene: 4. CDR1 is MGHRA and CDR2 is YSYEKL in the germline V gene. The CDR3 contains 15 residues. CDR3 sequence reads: CASSLRTSGRYEQYF. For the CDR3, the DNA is TGCGCCAGCAGCCTTCGGACTAGCGGGAGATACGAGCAGTACTTC.

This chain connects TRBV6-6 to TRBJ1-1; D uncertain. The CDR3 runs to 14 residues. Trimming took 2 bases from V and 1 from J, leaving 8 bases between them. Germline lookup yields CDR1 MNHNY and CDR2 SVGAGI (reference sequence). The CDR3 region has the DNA TGTGCCAGCAGTTACCAGACTGCGAACACTGAAGCTTTCTTT. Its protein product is CASSYQTANTEAFF.

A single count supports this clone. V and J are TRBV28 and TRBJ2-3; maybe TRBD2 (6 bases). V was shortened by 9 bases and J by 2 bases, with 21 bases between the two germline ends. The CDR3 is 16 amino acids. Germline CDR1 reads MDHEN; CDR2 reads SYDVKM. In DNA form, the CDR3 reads TGTGCCAGTACCCCCGGGGTAGCGGTTTTCACAGATACGCAGTATTTT. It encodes CASTPGVAVFTDTQYF.

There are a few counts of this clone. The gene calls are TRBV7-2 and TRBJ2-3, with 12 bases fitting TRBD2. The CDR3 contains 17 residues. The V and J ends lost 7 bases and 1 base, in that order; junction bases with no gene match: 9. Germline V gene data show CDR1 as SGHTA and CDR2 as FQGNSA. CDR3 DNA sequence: TGTGCCAGCACTATAACTAGCGGGGGGAGGGGCACAGATACGCAGTATTTT. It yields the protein CASTITSGGRGTDTQYF.

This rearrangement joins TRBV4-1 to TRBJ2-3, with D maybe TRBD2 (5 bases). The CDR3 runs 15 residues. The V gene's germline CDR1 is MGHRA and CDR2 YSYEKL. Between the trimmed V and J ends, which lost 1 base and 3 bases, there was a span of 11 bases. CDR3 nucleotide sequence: TGCGCCAGCAGCCAAGTGAGCGGTACAACAGATACGCAGTATTTT. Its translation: CASSQVSGTTDTQYF.

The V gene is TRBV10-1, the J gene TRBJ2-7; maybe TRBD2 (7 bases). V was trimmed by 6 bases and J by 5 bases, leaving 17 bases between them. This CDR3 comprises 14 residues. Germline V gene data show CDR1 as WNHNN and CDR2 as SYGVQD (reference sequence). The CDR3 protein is CASSEGGRDDEQYF. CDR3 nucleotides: TGCGCCAGCAGCGAGGGGGGGAGGGATGACGAGCAGTACTTC.

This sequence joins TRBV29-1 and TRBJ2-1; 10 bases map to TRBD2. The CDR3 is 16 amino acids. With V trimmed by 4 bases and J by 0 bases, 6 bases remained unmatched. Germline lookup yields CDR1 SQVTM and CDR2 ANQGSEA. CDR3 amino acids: CSVVLAGGPSYNEQFF. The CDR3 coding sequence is TGCAGCGTTGTATTAGCGGGGGGACCCTCCTACAATGAGCAGTTCTTC.

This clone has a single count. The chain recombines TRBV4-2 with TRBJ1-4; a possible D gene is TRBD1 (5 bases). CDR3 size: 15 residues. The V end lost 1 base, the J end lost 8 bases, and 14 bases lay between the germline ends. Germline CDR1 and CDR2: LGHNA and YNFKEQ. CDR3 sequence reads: CASSQVGQGQEKLFF. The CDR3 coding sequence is TGTGCCAGCAGCCAAGTGGGCCAGGGCCAAGAAAAACTGTTTTTT.

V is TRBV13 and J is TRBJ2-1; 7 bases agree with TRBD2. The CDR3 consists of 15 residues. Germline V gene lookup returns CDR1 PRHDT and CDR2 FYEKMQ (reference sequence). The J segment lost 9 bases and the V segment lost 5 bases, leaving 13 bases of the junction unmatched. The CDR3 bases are TGTGCCAGCAGCCGCCTTGTCGGGAGGATTGGTGAGCAGTTCTTC. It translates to CASSRLVGRIGEQFF.

This chain's CDR3 is CASSLEFAGGHEQYF. As DNA, the CDR3 is TGTGCCAGCAGCTTAGAGTTCGCAGGGGGCCACGAGCAGTACTTC. V is TRBV7-8 and J is TRBJ2-5; 8 positions agree with TRBD1. The J call may be faulty, since TRBJ2-7 better matches the DNA end. There are 15 residues in the CDR3. CDR1 SGHVS and CDR2 FQNEAQ come from the germline V gene.

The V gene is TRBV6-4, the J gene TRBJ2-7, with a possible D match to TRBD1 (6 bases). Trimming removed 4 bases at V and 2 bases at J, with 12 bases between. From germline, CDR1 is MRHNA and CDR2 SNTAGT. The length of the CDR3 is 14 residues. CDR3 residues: CASSAGDGAYEQYF. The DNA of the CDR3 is TGTGCCAGCAGTGCAGGGGACGGAGCCTACGAGCAGTACTTC.

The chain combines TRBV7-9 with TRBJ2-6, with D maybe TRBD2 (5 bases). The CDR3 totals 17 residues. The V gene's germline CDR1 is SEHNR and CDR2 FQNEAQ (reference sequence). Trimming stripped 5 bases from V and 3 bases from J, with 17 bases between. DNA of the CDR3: TGTGCCAGCAGCCAACTAGTCTTAAGTGGTGGGGCCAACGTCCTGACTTTC. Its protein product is CASSQLVLSGGANVLTF.

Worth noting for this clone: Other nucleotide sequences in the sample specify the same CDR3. The CDR3 DNA reads TGTGCCAGCAGCTTGGGGCCTACGGATACGCAGTATTTT. Its translation: CASSLGPTDTQYF. The chain uses TRBV7-7 and TRBJ2-3, with a possible D match to TRBD1 (5 bases). Germline assignment: CDR1 SSHAT and CDR2 FNYEAQ (reference sequence). V was shortened by 3 bases and J by 6 bases, with 10 bases between the two germline ends. CDR3 size: 13 residues.

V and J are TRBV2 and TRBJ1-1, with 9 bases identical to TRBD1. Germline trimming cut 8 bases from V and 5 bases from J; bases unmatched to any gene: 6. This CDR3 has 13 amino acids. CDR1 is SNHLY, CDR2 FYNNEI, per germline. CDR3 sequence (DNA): TGTGCCAGCGGAGGGACAGGGAGGACTGAAGCTTTCTTT. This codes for CASGGTGRTEAFF.

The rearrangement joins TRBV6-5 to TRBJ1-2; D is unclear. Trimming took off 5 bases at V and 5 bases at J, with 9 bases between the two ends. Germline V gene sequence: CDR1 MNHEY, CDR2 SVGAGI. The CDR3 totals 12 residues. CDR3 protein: CASSQVPYGYTF. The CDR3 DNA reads TGTGCCAGCAGTCAGGTCCCTTATGGCTACACCTTC.

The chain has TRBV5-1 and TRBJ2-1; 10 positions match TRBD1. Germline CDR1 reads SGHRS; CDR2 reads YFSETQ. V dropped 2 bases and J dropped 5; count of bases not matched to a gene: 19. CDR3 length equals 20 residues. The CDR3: CASSFRPGQGYAEPDNEQFF. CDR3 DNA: TGCGCCAGCAGCTTTCGGCCGGGACAGGGGTACGCCGAACCCGACAATGAGCAGTTCTTC.

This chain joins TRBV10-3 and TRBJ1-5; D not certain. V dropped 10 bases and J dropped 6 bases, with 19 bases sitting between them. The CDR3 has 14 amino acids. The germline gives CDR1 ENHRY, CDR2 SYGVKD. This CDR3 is CANGDRVLGQPQHF. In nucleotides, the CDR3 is TGTGCCAACGGGGATCGGGTGCTCGGTCAGCCCCAGCATTTT.

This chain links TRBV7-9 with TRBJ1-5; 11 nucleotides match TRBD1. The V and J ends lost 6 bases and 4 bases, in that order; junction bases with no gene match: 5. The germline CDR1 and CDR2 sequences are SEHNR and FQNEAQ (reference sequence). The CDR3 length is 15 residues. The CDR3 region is CASSEGQGENQPQHF. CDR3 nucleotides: TGTGCCAGCAGTGAGGGACAGGGGGAAAATCAGCCCCAGCATTTT.

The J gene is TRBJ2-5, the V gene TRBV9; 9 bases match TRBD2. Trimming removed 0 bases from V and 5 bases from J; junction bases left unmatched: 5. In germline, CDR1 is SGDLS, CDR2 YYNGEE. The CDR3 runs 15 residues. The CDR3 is CASSVGWTSVETQYF. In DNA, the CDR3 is TGTGCCAGCAGCGTAGGGTGGACTAGCGTGGAGACCCAGTACTTC. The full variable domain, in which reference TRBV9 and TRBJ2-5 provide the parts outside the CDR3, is DSGVTQTPKHLITATGQRVTLRCSPRSGDLSVYWYQQSLDQGLQFLIQYYNGEERAKGNILERFSAQQFPDLHSELNLSSLELGDSALYFCASSVGWTSVETQYFGPGTRLLVL.

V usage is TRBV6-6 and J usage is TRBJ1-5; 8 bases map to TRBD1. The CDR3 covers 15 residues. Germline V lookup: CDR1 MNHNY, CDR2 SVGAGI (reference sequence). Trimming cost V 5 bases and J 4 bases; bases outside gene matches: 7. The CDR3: CASSIATGDNQPQHF. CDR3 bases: TGTGCCAGCAGTATTGCGACAGGGGATAATCAGCCCCAGCATTTT.

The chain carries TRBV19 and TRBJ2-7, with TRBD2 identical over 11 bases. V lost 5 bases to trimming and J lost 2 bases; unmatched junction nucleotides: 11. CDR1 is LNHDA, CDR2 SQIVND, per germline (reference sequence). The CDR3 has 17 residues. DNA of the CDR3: TGTGCCAGTAGTTCCATCGTAGCGGGGGGGTCTCCCTACGAGCAGTACTTC. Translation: CASSSIVAGGSPYEQYF.